Presented here are 18 T cell receptor beta chains from one specimen sequenced in a study of regulatory T cells in long-lasting Graves disease (dated by TCRdb to the early 2020s). Explained via the paper, the time point label denotes: newly diagnosed GD, antithyroid drugs for less than 3 months. For both TCR sequencing and RNA sequencing, RNA was extracted from PBMCs using TRIzol. Libraries were made using multiplex PCR. Sequencer: Illumina HiSeq 4000. TCR beta libraries were built with iRepertoire HTBI primers and Arm-PCR amplification of CDR3 regions. In-frame beta chains were kept once TCRdb had trimmed the public reads at Q25 with fastp and called clones with MiXCR. Each CDR3 protein gets just one entry, which takes the most common genes and DNA from the rows behind it. The sample profile shows approximately 540,000 distinct CDR3 sequences; around 12% of them were found once. Around 9.3% of the sample lies in the top ten.

This sample was also put to use in a study of T cells in Graves' hyperthyroidism and ophthalmopathy.

The specimen comprised peripheral blood mononuclear cells (PBMCs), sampled at new diagnosis, from a patient treated with antithyroid drugs. Receptor source: a woman younger than 45 with Graves disease. Donor details come from another sample of the same person, matched by shared clones.

There are many counts of this clonotype. This chain joins TRBV12-3 or TRBV12-4 and TRBJ2-7; D might be TRBD1 or TRBD2, each matching 6 bases. The V and J ends lost 6 bases and 6 bases respectively, with 15 bases between them. There are 13 residues in the CDR3. CDR3: CASSLRGDGEQYF. In DNA form, the CDR3 reads TGTGCCAGCAGCTTGAGGGGGGACGGCGAGCAGTACTTC.

Many counts were recorded for this clonotype. The gene calls are TRBV7-2 and TRBJ1-6, with D hard to call. V shed 4 bases and J shed 3 bases, with 10 bases lying between them. CDR3 length: 15 residues. Germline V gene lookup returns CDR1 SGHTA and CDR2 FQGNSA. CDR3 region: CASSSVILYNSPLHF. CDR3 nucleotide sequence: TGTGCCAGCAGCTCGGTCATCCTCTATAATTCACCCCTCCACTTT.

The chain links TRBV2 to TRBJ2-7, with D perhaps matching TRBD1 (6 bases). The germline CDR1 and CDR2 sequences are SNHLY and FYNNEI. CDR3 size: 12 residues. Trimming cost V 10 bases and J 10 bases, with 20 bases left between them. CDR3: CATTRDKQTQYF. The CDR3 coding sequence is TGTGCCACCACCCGGGACAAACAAACCCAGTACTTC.

This chain uses TRBV7-8 with TRBJ1-1, with unresolved D. This CDR3 spans 15 amino acids. Germline CDR1 SGHVS, CDR2 FQNEAQ. V dropped 5 bases and J dropped 0 bases, with 13 bases sitting between them. The CDR3 DNA follows: TGTGCCAGCAGCCAAAACCCCACCATGAACACTGAAGCTTTCTTT. Translated: CASSQNPTMNTEAFF. Full variable domain (remainder filled in from reference TRBV7-8 and TRBJ1-1): GAGVSQSPRYKVAKRGQDVALRCDPISGHVSLFWYQQALGQGPEFLTYFQNEAQLDKSGLPSDRFFAERPEGSVSTLKIQRTQQEDSAVYLCASSQNPTMNTEAFFGQGTRLTVV.

The chain couples TRBV30 to TRBJ2-7; D may be TRBD1 (5 bases). Germline CDR1 is GTSNPN and CDR2 is SVGIG (reference sequence). Trimming took 1 base from V and 2 from J, leaving 21 bases between them. The CDR3 is 17 amino acids. CDR3 loop: CAWSGLGLGQIAYEQYF. The CDR3 DNA sequence: TGTGCCTGGAGTGGGTTGGGGCTTGGGCAGATCGCCTACGAGCAGTACTTC.

In its sample, this clonotype was seen many times. The chain employs TRBV2 and TRBJ2-1; 9 nucleotides match TRBD2. The CDR3 is made up of 14 amino acids. Trimming at V came to 4 bases and at J to 7 bases, leaving 5 bases not matched to a gene. The germline V gene encodes CDR1 SNHLY and CDR2 FYNNEI. The CDR3 DNA follows: TGTGCCAGCAGTGGTAGCGGGAGAGGGAATGAGCAGTTCTTC. Translation: CASSGSGRGNEQFF. The variable domain in full, completed from reference TRBV2 and TRBJ2-1, reads EPEVTQTPSHQVTQMGQEVILRCVPISNHLYFYWYRQILGQKVEFLVSFYNNEISEKSEIFDDQFSVERPDGSNFTLKIRSTKLEDSAMYFCASSGSGRGNEQFFGPGTRLTVL.

On this clonotype itself: With a far larger clone one base away, a read error is the likely cause. The rearrangement uses TRBV11-2 and TRBJ2-4; no clear D gene. The CDR3 consists of 13 residues. V dropped 5 bases and J dropped 8 bases, with 13 bases sitting between them. Germline values: CDR1 SGHAT, CDR2 FQNNGV. For the CDR3, the DNA is TGTGCCAGCAGCCTACGGACCCAATACATTCAGTACTTC. Translated, it gives CASSLRTQYIQYF.

The V and J genes are TRBV6-1 and TRBJ1-1; D unclear. Trimming shortened V by 6 bases and J by 5 bases, and 16 bases separated the two germline ends. This CDR3 comprises 14 residues. The germline CDR1 and CDR2 sequences are MNHNS and SASEGT. The CDR3 is CASSHGRESTEAFF. CDR3 bases: TGTGCCAGCAGCCATGGGAGGGAATCGACTGAAGCTTTCTTT.

This clonotype was seen at least ten times. The chain has TRBV20-1 and TRBJ2-6, with D perhaps assigned TRBD1 or TRBD2 (5 bases each). This CDR3 spans 16 amino acids. CDR1 and CDR2 (germline): DFQATT, SNEGSKA (reference sequence). V gave up 3 bases and J gave up 4 bases, with 16 bases separating them. The CDR3 protein is CSASSGAAAGANVLTF. In nucleotides, the CDR3 is TGCAGTGCTAGTTCCGGGGCGGCGGCCGGGGCCAACGTCCTGACTTTC.

This clonotype was counted at least ten times. This chain joins TRBV7-9 and TRBJ1-1, with unresolved D. CDR3 size: 15 residues. Per germline, CDR1 SEHNR and CDR2 FQNEAQ (reference sequence). Trimming took off 1 base at V and 3 bases at J, with 12 bases between the two ends. CDR3 residues: CASSLVRVYDTEAFF. In DNA form, the CDR3 reads TGTGCCAGCAGCTTAGTGAGGGTATACGACACTGAAGCTTTCTTT.

The chain links TRBV27 to TRBJ2-2; 10 bases fit TRBD2. Germline-derived CDR1 and CDR2 are MNHEY and SMNVEV (reference sequence). The CDR3 length is 18 residues. Unmatched junction bases numbered 7, after V lost 2 bases and J lost 1 base. The chain's CDR3 is CASSLRGTSEWNTGELFF. In DNA, the CDR3 is TGTGCCAGCAGTTTAAGAGGGACTAGCGAGTGGAACACCGGGGAGCTGTTTTTT.

This clonotype was recorded many times. The rearrangement uses TRBV11-2 and TRBJ2-1; D uncertain. In germline, CDR1 is SGHAT, CDR2 FQNNGV. The CDR3 totals 11 residues. Trimming removed 10 bases from V and 6 bases from J, with 10 bases in between. In DNA form, the CDR3 reads TGTGCCACCCGGACGGTCAATGAGCAGTTCTTC. It translates to CATRTVNEQFF.

This chain joins TRBV5-5 and TRBJ1-5, with D unclear. Trimming shortened V by 0 bases and J by 4 bases, and 11 bases separated the two germline ends. CDR1 and CDR2 from the germline V gene are SGHKS and YYEKEE (reference sequence). The CDR3 sequence is 15 residues long. In DNA, the CDR3 is TGTGCCAGCAGCTTGGGCACTCTAAATAATCAGCCCCAGCATTTT. Protein product: CASSLGTLNNQPQHF.

The chain combines TRBV4-3 with TRBJ1-1; unclear D gene. The CDR3 extends over 14 amino acids. Germline loops: CDR1 LGHNA, CDR2 YSLEER. Trimming took 0 bases from V and 1 from J, leaving 6 bases between them. CDR3 amino acids: CASSQDVRNTEAFF. CDR3 DNA sequence: TGCGCCAGCAGCCAAGACGTCAGGAACACTGAAGCTTTCTTT.

Worth noting for this clonotype: With a much larger clone just one base away, this may be a read error. This chain links TRBV27 with TRBJ2-1, with 9 bases aligning to TRBD2. This CDR3 is 16 amino acids long. In germline, CDR1 is MNHEY, CDR2 SMNVEV (reference sequence). V shed 6 bases and J 10 bases; nucleotides not matched to a gene: 16. Here the CDR3 reads CASRTAGLAALREQFF. As DNA, the CDR3 is TGTGCCAGCAGAACCGCGGGACTAGCTGCCCTCAGAGAGCAGTTCTTC.

This clonotype was recorded at least ten times. The chain joins TRBV6-2 or TRBV6-3 to TRBJ1-5; 9 bases fit TRBD1. Losses at the gene ends were 5 bases for V and 9 bases for J; bases not matched to a gene: 11. Germline lookup yields CDR1 MNHEY and CDR2 SVGEGT. The CDR3 contains 15 residues. The CDR3 DNA sequence: TGTGCCAGCAGTGAACCGGGACAGGGTTCTTCGCCCCAGCATTTT. As protein: CASSEPGQGSSPQHF.

This clonotype was seen many times. The genes are TRBV6-2 or TRBV6-3 and TRBJ1-4; no reliable D call. V lost 0 bases, J lost 7 bases, and 12 bases lay in between. The CDR3 is 15 amino acids. From germline, CDR1 is MNHEY and CDR2 SVGEGT. The CDR3 reads CASSYSFGVGEKLFF. For the CDR3, the DNA is TGTGCCAGCAGTTACTCTTTCGGCGTGGGTGAAAAACTGTTTTTT.

This clonotype has a count of ten or more. This chain connects TRBV7-2 to TRBJ1-6, with 11 bases lining up with TRBD1. The CDR3 totals 14 residues. CDR1 is SGHTA, CDR2 FQGNSA, per germline. The trim removed 6 bases at V and 9 bases at J, leaving 4 bases unmatched. CDR3 DNA: TGTGCCAGCAGGTCCGGGACAGGGGGTTCACCCCTCCACTTT. Protein product: CASRSGTGGSPLHF.